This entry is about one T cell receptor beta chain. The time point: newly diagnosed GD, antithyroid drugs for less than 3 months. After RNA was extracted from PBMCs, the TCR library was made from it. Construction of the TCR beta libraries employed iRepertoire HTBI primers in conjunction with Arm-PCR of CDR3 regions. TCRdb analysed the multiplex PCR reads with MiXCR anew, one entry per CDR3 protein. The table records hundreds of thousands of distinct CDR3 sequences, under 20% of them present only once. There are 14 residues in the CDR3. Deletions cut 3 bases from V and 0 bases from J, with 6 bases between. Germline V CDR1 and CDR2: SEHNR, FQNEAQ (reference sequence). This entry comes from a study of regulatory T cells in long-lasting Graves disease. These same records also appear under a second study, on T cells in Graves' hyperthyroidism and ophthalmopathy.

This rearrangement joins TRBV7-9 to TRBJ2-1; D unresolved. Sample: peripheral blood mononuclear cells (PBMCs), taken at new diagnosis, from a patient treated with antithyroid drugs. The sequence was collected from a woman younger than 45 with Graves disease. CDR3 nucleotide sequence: TGTGCCAGCAGCTTGGGCTTCTCCTACAATGAGCAGTTCTTC. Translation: CASSLGFSYNEQFF.